This entry features one TCR beta chain sequence. V was pared by 3 bases and J by 4 bases, with 13 bases between. The CDR3 contains 14 residues. Germline CDR1 and CDR2: SNHLY and FYNNEI. The sample is drawn from a study of shared clonotypes between healthy human individuals. Produced via immunoSEQ multiplex PCR; TCRdb's table is partial and in-frame only. The sample contains around 1.6 million clones, around 98% of which appear only once. The chain joins TRBV2 to TRBJ2-7, with D possibly being TRBD1 (6 bases). Sequenced sample: naive CD4+ T cells sorted from blood. Specified subset: CD45RA+ positively selected. This TCR was recovered from a man younger than 40 in good health. CDR3 sequence: CASSETGHRYEQYF. The CDR3 DNA reads TGTGCCAGCAGTGAGACGGGACATCGGTACGAGCAGTACTTC.